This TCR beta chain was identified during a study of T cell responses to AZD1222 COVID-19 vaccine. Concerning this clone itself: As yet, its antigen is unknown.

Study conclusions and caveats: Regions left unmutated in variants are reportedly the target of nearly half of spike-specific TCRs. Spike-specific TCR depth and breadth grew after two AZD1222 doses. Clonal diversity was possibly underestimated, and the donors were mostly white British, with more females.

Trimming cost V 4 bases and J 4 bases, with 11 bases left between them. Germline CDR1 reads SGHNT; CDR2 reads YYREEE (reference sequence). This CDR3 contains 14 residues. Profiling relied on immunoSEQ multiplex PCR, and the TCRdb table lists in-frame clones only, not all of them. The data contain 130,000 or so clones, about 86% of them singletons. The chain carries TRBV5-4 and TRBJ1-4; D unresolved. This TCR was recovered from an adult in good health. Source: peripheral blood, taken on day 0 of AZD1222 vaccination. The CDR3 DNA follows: TGTGCCAGCAGCGTGGGAGCGGGTAATGAAAAACTGTTTTTT. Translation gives CASSVGAGNEKLFF.